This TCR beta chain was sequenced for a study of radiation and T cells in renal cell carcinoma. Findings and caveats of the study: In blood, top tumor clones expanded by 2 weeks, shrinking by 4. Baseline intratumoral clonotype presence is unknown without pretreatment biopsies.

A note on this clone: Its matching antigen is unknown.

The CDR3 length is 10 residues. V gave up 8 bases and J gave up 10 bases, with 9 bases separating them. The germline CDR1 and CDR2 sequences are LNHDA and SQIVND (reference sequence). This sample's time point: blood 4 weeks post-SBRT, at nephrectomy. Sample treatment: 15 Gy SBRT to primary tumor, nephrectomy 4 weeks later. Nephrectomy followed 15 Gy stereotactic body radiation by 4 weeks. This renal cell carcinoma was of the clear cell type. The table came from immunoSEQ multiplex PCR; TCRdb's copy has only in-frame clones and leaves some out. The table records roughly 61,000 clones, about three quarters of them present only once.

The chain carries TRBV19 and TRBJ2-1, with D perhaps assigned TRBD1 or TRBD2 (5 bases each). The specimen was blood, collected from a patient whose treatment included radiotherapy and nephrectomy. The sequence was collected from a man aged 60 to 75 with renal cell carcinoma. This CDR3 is CASGGTEQFF. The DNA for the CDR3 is TGTGCCAGTGGTGGGACCGAGCAGTTCTTC.